The sequence of this TCR beta chain was determined in a study of yellow fever vaccine responses in identical twins. The study, taken as a whole, reports: After vaccination, twins' T cell response reportedly seemed partly convergent, partly personalized.

The CDR3 length is 17 residues. Losses at the gene ends were 1 base for V and 10 bases for J; bases not matched to a gene: 11. Germline CDR1 and CDR2: SGHNT and YYREEE (reference sequence). TCRdb reprocessed the RT-PCR reads with MiXCR, giving one entry per CDR3 protein. The sample contains 30,000 to 40,000 distinct CDR3 sequences, about 61% of which appear only once. The table lists this clonotype with a few counts. The antigen is unknown. The sequencing used T cells from blood (PBMCs), unsorted or a sorted subset (not recorded which), collected before or after yellow fever vaccination (not recorded which). The TCR comes from a woman in her late teens or twenties who received the yellow fever vaccine. The V gene is TRBV5-4, the J gene TRBJ1-6; TRBD1 matches at 10 bases. As DNA, the CDR3 is TGTGCCAGCAGCTTGCAACGGCCGGGACAGGGGTCCTCACCCCTCCACTTT. It is translated as CASSLQRPGQGSSPLHF.